Listed below are T cell receptor beta chains from one sample, sequenced in a study of cytomegalovirus exposure and HLA in healthy donors. Method: immunoSEQ multiplex PCR; TCRdb's copy keeps in-frame clones and lacks some. The sample lists fewer than 150,000 clones; roughly 90% were seen once. Sequenced sample: PBMCs. Receptor source: a man aged 25 to 40 in good health and CMV-seronegative. CDR3s include the opening cysteine and the closing phenylalanine or tryptophan. The order of the fields is D gene, V gene, J gene, clone size, CDR3 DNA, CDR3 protein. The D gene is left open where the match is weak. For some rows the clone size is stated as once, few or many, or as a class when expanded; others skip it.

D gene: NA
V gene: TRBV11-2
J gene: TRBJ1-2
clone size: few
CDR3 DNA: TGTGCCAGCAGCTTGCCCGGGGAGCGCATGACCTTC
CDR3 protein: CASSLPGERMTF

D gene: TRBD2
V gene: TRBV10-1
J gene: TRBJ2-7
clone size: few
CDR3 DNA: TGCGCCAGCAGTGCGGGAGGACTGGGTTCCTACGAGCAGTACTTC
CDR3 protein: CASSAGGLGSYEQYF

D gene: TRBD1
V gene: TRBV28
J gene: TRBJ1-5
clone size: NA
CDR3 DNA: TGTGCCAGCAGTTTAGCAGGGGGCTTTCAGCCCCAGCATTTT
CDR3 protein: CASSLAGGFQPQHF

D gene: NA
V gene: TRBV7-2
J gene: TRBJ2-1
clone size: NA
CDR3 DNA: TGTGCCAGCAGCCCGGAGACAGCCTACAATGAGCAGTTCTTC
CDR3 protein: CASSPETAYNEQFF

D gene: NA
V gene: TRBV9
J gene: TRBJ1-1
clone size: NA
CDR3 DNA: TGTGCCAGCAGCCCTCGACCGGAGGGGACTGAAGCTTTCTTT
CDR3 protein: CASSPRPEGTEAFF

D gene: TRBD1
V gene: TRBV4-1
J gene: TRBJ1-1
clone size: NA
CDR3 DNA: TGCGCCAGCAGCCGGGGACAGGAGAACACTGAAGCTTTCTTT
CDR3 protein: CASSRGQENTEAFF

D gene: NA
V gene: TRBV18
J gene: TRBJ1-2
clone size: NA
CDR3 DNA: TGTGCCAGCTCAGGCGGAACGAACTATGGCTACACCTTC
CDR3 protein: CASSGGTNYGYTF

D gene: NA
V gene: TRBV15
J gene: TRBJ2-7
clone size: NA
CDR3 DNA: TGTGCCACCAGCAGAGATGCAGGCGAGCAGTACTTC
CDR3 protein: CATSRDAGEQYF

D gene: NA
V gene: TRBV30
J gene: TRBJ1-2
clone size: NA
CDR3 DNA: TGTGCCTGGAGTGTAGGGGCAGGACAAAACTATGGCTACACCTTC
CDR3 protein: CAWSVGAGQNYGYTF

D gene: TRBD2
V gene: TRBV25-1
J gene: TRBJ2-1
clone size: NA
CDR3 DNA: TGTGCCAGCAGTGAACTCACTTTGCGGGAGGGCAGAAATGAGCAGTTCTTC
CDR3 protein: CASSELTLREGRNEQFF

D gene: NA
V gene: TRBV27
J gene: TRBJ1-3
clone size: NA
CDR3 DNA: TGTGCCAGCAGTTTATCCCCCCCCGGGGGAACGACCGGAAACACCATATATTTT
CDR3 protein: CASSLSPPGGTTGNTIYF

D gene: NA
V gene: TRBV5-5
J gene: TRBJ1-5
clone size: NA
CDR3 DNA: TGTGCCAGCAGCTTGGGCTCGGGGTTTCAGCCCCAGCATTTT
CDR3 protein: CASSLGSGFQPQHF

D gene: NA
V gene: TRBV10-3
J gene: TRBJ2-5
clone size: NA
CDR3 DNA: TGTGCCATCAGTGAACCTACACTAGAGGTCGAAGAGACCCAGTACTTC
CDR3 protein: CAISEPTLEVEETQYF

D gene: TRBD2
V gene: TRBV9
J gene: TRBJ2-7
clone size: NA
CDR3 DNA: TGTGCCAGCAGCTCGGGACTAGCGGGAGCATTTGGGGGCAACGAGCAGTACTTC
CDR3 protein: CASSSGLAGAFGGNEQYF

D gene: TRBD2
V gene: TRBV27
J gene: TRBJ2-3
clone size: NA
CDR3 DNA: TGTGCCAGCAGTCCCGGACTAGCGGGGGCCCCAGATACGCAGTATTTT
CDR3 protein: CASSPGLAGAPDTQYF

D gene: TRBD1
V gene: TRBV11-2
J gene: TRBJ1-2
clone size: NA
CDR3 DNA: TGTGCCAGCAGCTTACTTGTCGGACAGGGGCACTATGGCTACACCTTC
CDR3 protein: CASSLLVGQGHYGYTF

D gene: NA
V gene: TRBV6-5
J gene: TRBJ1-1
clone size: few
CDR3 DNA: TGTGCCAGCAGCAAATCGACAGTAAGCACTGAAGCTTTCTTT
CDR3 protein: CASSKSTVSTEAFF

D gene: TRBD2
V gene: TRBV19
J gene: TRBJ2-3
clone size: NA
CDR3 DNA: TGTGCCAGTAGTATAGAGTCTGTCCTAGCGGGATCTGAAGATACGCAGTATTTT
CDR3 protein: CASSIESVLAGSEDTQYF

D gene: NA
V gene: TRBV5-1
J gene: TRBJ2-1
clone size: once
CDR3 DNA: TGCGCCAGCAGTCGCGCGGAGATCGGCTACAATGAGCAGTTCTTC
CDR3 protein: CASSRAEIGYNEQFF

D gene: NA
V gene: TRBV6-1
J gene: TRBJ2-5
clone size: NA
CDR3 DNA: TGTGCCAGCAGTGAATCTGGCGGGAAAGAGACCCAGTACTTC
CDR3 protein: CASSESGGKETQYF

D gene: TRBD1
V gene: TRBV9
J gene: TRBJ1-2
clone size: NA
CDR3 DNA: TGTGCCAGCAGCGTAGAGGGACAGTCCTACTATGGCTACACCTTC
CDR3 protein: CASSVEGQSYYGYTF

D gene: NA
V gene: TRBV29-1
J gene: TRBJ1-2
clone size: NA
CDR3 DNA: TGCAGCGTTGGTGAGGGAGGTAACTATGGCTACACCTTC
CDR3 protein: CSVGEGGNYGYTF

D gene: NA
V gene: TRBV6-1
J gene: TRBJ2-1
clone size: NA
CDR3 DNA: TGTGCCAGCCGGGTAACTGTCTACAATGAGCAGTTCTTC
CDR3 protein: CASRVTVYNEQFF

D gene: TRBD1
V gene: TRBV9
J gene: TRBJ1-5
clone size: NA
CDR3 DNA: TGTGCCAGCCAGGGGGCGCCTGAACAGCCCCAGCATTTT
CDR3 protein: CASQGAPEQPQHF

D gene: TRBD1
V gene: TRBV6-1
J gene: TRBJ1-4
clone size: NA
CDR3 DNA: TGTGCCAGCAGTGAAGTCAGGGGGGTGGGAAAACTGTTTTTT
CDR3 protein: CASSEVRGVGKLFF

D gene: NA
V gene: TRBV6-5
J gene: TRBJ1-4
clone size: NA
CDR3 DNA: TGTGCCAGCAGTTACTCCCCGGGACTAAATGAAAAACTGTTTTTT
CDR3 protein: CASSYSPGLNEKLFF

D gene: NA
V gene: TRBV18
J gene: TRBJ2-7
clone size: NA
CDR3 DNA: TGTGCCAGCTCACCGTCGGTAGCGCGACTCTACGAGCAGTACTTC
CDR3 protein: CASSPSVARLYEQYF